These T cell receptor beta chains were read from a single sample in a study of control samples from healthy donors and cancer patients. TCRdb keeps only in-frame clones here, not all; method: immunoSEQ multiplex PCR. The sample holds fewer than 250,000 clones, 90% to 95% seen once. Source material: blood. These receptors were obtained from a young man in good health. Both conserved end residues are part of each CDR3. The order of the fields is D gene, clone size, J gene, CDR3 length, V gene, CDR3 protein, CDR3 DNA. D genes are given only for firm matches. Expanded clones are given a class, and other clones once, few, many or no size at all.

>-|-|TRBJ1-1|14|TRBV6-5
CASGGGRGYTEAFF
TGTGCCAGCGGAGGGGGGAGGGGTTACACTGAAGCTTTCTTT
>TRBD1|-|TRBJ1-1|14|TRBV19
CASTQQGGDTEAFF
TGTGCCAGTACCCAACAGGGGGGGGACACTGAAGCTTTCTTT
>-|-|TRBJ1-6|12|TRBV27
CASSFRGSPLHF
TGTGCCAGCAGTTTTAGGGGTTCACCCCTCCACTTT
>TRBD2|-|TRBJ2-7|15|TRBV27
CASSFSQRQREGQYF
TGTGCCAGCAGTTTTTCCCAGCGCCAGCGGGAAGGGCAGTACTTC
>-|-|TRBJ2-3|15|TRBV5-1
CASLTSPLDTDTQYF
TGCGCCAGTTTGACATCGCCCCTAGACACAGATACGCAGTATTTT
>-|-|TRBJ2-7|13|TRBV5-1
CASSLDTTYEQYF
TGCGCCAGCAGCTTGGACACCACCTACGAGCAGTACTTC
>TRBD1|-|TRBJ1-4|16|TRBV9
CASSVGTGAKNEKLFF
TGTGCCAGCAGCGTAGGGACAGGGGCGAAAAATGAAAAACTGTTTTTT
>-|-|TRBJ2-2|15|TRBV5-1
CASSLDRVGTGELFF
TGCGCCAGCAGCTTGGACAGGGTTGGCACCGGGGAGCTGTTTTTT
>-|-|TRBJ1-2|17|TRBV28
CASSSSTEGRVAYGYTF
TGTGCCAGCAGTTCAAGTACGGAGGGCAGGGTAGCCTATGGCTACACCTTC
>-|-|TRBJ2-7|11|TRBV7-9
CASSLLYEQYF
TGTGCCAGCAGCTTGTTGTACGAGCAGTACTTC
>-|few|TRBJ2-1|15|TRBV14
CASSPGLFSYNEQFF
TGTGCCAGCAGCCCGGGACTCTTCTCCTACAATGAGCAGTTCTTC
>-|-|TRBJ1-2|13|TRBV11-2
CASSQADNEGYTF
TGTGCCAGCAGCCAAGCCGATAATGAGGGCTACACCTTC
>-|-|TRBJ1-6|12|TRBV30
CASRGLNSPLHF
TGTGCCTCTAGGGGTCTCAATTCACCCCTCCACTTT
>-|-|TRBJ1-6|17|TRBV2
CASSEWRAAVGNSPLHF
TGTGCCAGCAGTGAATGGAGGGCGGCGGTAGGTAATTCACCCCTCCACTTT
>-|-|TRBJ2-7|14|TRBV7-9
CASSLGGPSDEQYF
TGTGCCAGCAGCTTAGGGGGGCCCAGCGACGAGCAGTACTTC
>TRBD1|-|TRBJ1-1|16|TRBV5-6
CASSPIGGQGFSEAFF
TGTGCCAGCAGCCCGATTGGAGGACAGGGTTTTTCCGAAGCTTTCTTT
>-|once|TRBJ1-1|17|TRBV4-1
CASSQEGLVIWDTEAFF
TGCGCCAGCAGCCAAGAAGGATTGGTTATCTGGGACACTGAAGCTTTCTTT
>TRBD1|-|TRBJ1-1|20|TRBV4-1
CASSQAPTGGLRTGNTEAFF
TGCGCCAGCAGCCAAGCCCCGACAGGGGGATTACGAACGGGAAACACTGAAGCTTTCTTT
>-|few|TRBJ2-7|15|TRBV5-1
CASSLFLTPSYEQYF
TGCGCCAGCAGCTTGTTTTTGACACCTTCATACGAGCAGTACTTC
>-|-|TRBJ2-4|15|TRBV10-1
CAIALDILAKNIQYF
TGCGCCATAGCTTTAGACATTTTAGCCAAAAACATTCAGTACTTC
>TRBD1|-|TRBJ1-1|15|TRBV19
CASSILRGRSTEAFF
TGTGCCAGTAGTATACTCAGGGGGCGGAGCACTGAAGCTTTCTTT
>TRBD2|-|TRBJ2-1|15|TRBV7-8
CASSQTGGALGEQFF
TGTGCCAGCAGTCAAACCGGGGGGGCCTTGGGTGAGCAGTTCTTC
>TRBD2|-|TRBJ2-3|18|TRBV14
CASSQDAIAGGRTDTQYF
TGTGCCAGCAGCCAAGATGCGATAGCGGGGGGGCGCACAGATACGCAGTATTTT
>TRBD1|-|TRBJ1-4|14|TRBV6-5
CASSPTGGDEKLFF
TGTGCCAGCAGTCCGACAGGGGGGGATGAAAAACTGTTTTTT
>TRBD1|-|TRBJ2-7|15|TRBV19
CASSIQGTGLHEQYF
TGTGCCAGTAGTATTCAAGGGACAGGGCTCCACGAGCAGTACTTC
>TRBD2|once|TRBJ2-1|14|TRBV2
CASRPWGGEDEQFF
TGTGCCAGCCGACCTTGGGGGGGGGAGGATGAGCAGTTCTTC
>TRBD1|once|TRBJ2-7|14|TRBV5-1
CASKPGTANSEQYF
TGCGCCAGCAAACCCGGGACAGCGAACTCGGAGCAGTACTTC
>-|once|TRBJ2-7|13|TRBV19
CASSSQIYYEQYF
TGTGCCAGTAGTAGTCAGATTTACTACGAGCAGTACTTC
>-|-|TRBJ2-7|14|TRBV10-3
CAIKATGSSYEQYF
TGTGCCATCAAGGCAACAGGGAGCTCCTACGAGCAGTACTTC
>-|-|TRBJ2-1|16|TRBV3-1/TRBV3-2
CASSQDPAGAGHEQFF
TGTGCCAGCAGCCAAGACCCTGCGGGGGCGGGGCATGAGCAGTTCTTC
>-|-|TRBJ2-1|12|TRBV11-3
CASSLMGNEQFF
TGTGCCAGCAGCTTAATGGGGAATGAGCAGTTCTTC
>TRBD2|-|TRBJ2-5|16|TRBV5-1
CASSSRLAGVEETQYF
TGCGCCAGCAGCAGCCGGCTAGCGGGGGTCGAAGAGACCCAGTACTTC
>-|-|TRBJ1-5|16|TRBV28
CASSSTGGGTRQPQHF
TGTGCCAGCAGTTCGACTGGTGGGGGAACTAGGCAGCCCCAGCATTTT
>-|-|TRBJ1-2|15|TRBV5-1
CASSLDRPTDYGYTF
TGCGCCAGCAGCTTGGACAGGCCGACGGACTATGGCTACACCTTC
>-|-|TRBJ1-2|16|TRBV18
CASSPQTLDNHYGYTF
TGTGCCAGCTCACCACAAACCCTCGACAATCACTATGGCTACACCTTC
>TRBD1|-|TRBJ1-5|14|TRBV6-5
CASRRDSGNQPQHF
TGTGCCAGCAGACGGGACAGTGGCAATCAGCCCCAGCATTTT
>TRBD1|-|TRBJ1-1|13|TRBV5-4
CASSFQGGTEAFF
TGTGCCAGCAGCTTCCAGGGGGGCACTGAAGCTTTCTTT
>-|-|TRBJ1-2|15|TRBV2
CASSENSDGGYGYTF
TGTGCCAGCAGTGAAAACTCCGACGGGGGCTATGGCTACACCTTC
>-|-|TRBJ1-1|14|TRBV11-2
CASSFAGKSTEAFF
TGTGCCAGCAGCTTTGCTGGGAAGAGCACTGAAGCTTTCTTT
>-|-|TRBJ2-7|14|TRBV2
CANNPTGGVYEQYF
TGTGCCAACAACCCTACAGGGGGGGTTTACGAGCAGTACTTC
>TRBD2|-|TRBJ2-3|19|TRBV2
CASSESPRLAGYGTDTQYF
TGTGCCAGCAGTGAATCCCCCCGACTAGCGGGGTACGGCACAGATACGCAGTATTTT
>-|-|TRBJ2-1|14|TRBV11-2
CASSTFGAAGEQFF
TGTGCCAGCAGTACCTTCGGCGCGGCGGGTGAGCAGTTCTTC
>-|-|TRBJ2-3|15|TRBV18
CASSPRRGRTDTQYF
TGTGCCAGCTCACCCCGACGAGGGCGCACAGATACGCAGTATTTT
>-|-|TRBJ1-1|15|TRBV3-1/TRBV3-2
CASSQELGWDTEAFF
TGTGCCAGCAGCCAAGAATTGGGATGGGACACTGAAGCTTTCTTT
>-|-|TRBJ1-3|16|TRBV5-1
CASSWGTAASGNTIYF
TGCGCCAGCAGCTGGGGGACGGCCGCCTCTGGAAACACCATATATTTT
>-|-|TRBJ2-7|15|TRBV28
CASSLLMGGNYEQYF
TGTGCCAGCAGTTTATTGATGGGGGGCAACTACGAGCAGTACTTC
>-|few|TRBJ2-2|12|TRBV6-2/TRBV6-3
CASSFGFAELFF
TGTGCCAGCAGTTTCGGGTTCGCGGAGCTGTTTTTT
>-|-|TRBJ1-1|15|TRBV11-2
CASSGGSRVGTEAFF
TGTGCCAGCAGCGGTGGGTCCAGGGTGGGGACTGAAGCTTTCTTT
>TRBD1|-|TRBJ1-2|16|TRBV9
CASSPGQGAGNYGYTF
TGTGCCAGCAGCCCAGGACAGGGGGCAGGTAACTATGGCTACACCTTC
>-|-|TRBJ2-2|15|TRBV9
CASSALDTSAGELFF
TGTGCCAGCAGCGCCTTAGACACCTCAGCCGGGGAGCTGTTTTTT
>TRBD1|-|TRBJ1-1|16|TRBV13
CASSSPGQGGETEAFF
TGTGCCAGCAGCTCCCCGGGACAGGGAGGAGAAACTGAAGCTTTCTTT
>TRBD1|-|TRBJ2-4|15|TRBV5-1
CASSPWTGGGYIQYF
TGCGCCAGCAGCCCCTGGACAGGGGGCGGGTACATTCAGTACTTC